The clone carrying this T cell receptor beta chain was seen ten or more times. Its matching antigen is unknown. The sample originates from a study of prognosis after radiotherapy for stage I lung cancer. About the study: The patient group consisted of more than ten men and over five women whose ages spanned about 50 to 84, median 74.5 years. General observations from the study: Patients' TRBV and TRBJ gene usage reportedly differed by presence or absence of metastases.

The authors amplified TCR beta CDR3 from genomic DNA using two-round multiplex PCR. Round-one PCR had primers specific to each TRBV and TRBJ gene. In TCRdb, the multiplex PCR reads were re-called with MiXCR into one record per CDR3 protein. The sample yields approximately 25,000 distinct CDR3 sequences, 46% seen once. The receptor comes from a donor aged 50 or older with non-small cell lung cancer. Sample: PBMCs, taken before or after stereotactic body radiation therapy (not recorded which).

The CDR3 sequence: CSAHRGPRGTDTQYF. CDR3 nucleotide sequence: TGCAGTGCTCACCGGGGCCCCAGGGGCACAGATACGCAGTATTTT. The chain joins TRBV20-1 to TRBJ2-3; D assignment may be TRBD1 or TRBD2 (5 bases each). The CDR3 consists of 15 residues. Trimming removed 5 bases from V and 1 base from J, with 16 bases in between. The germline V gene encodes CDR1 DFQATT and CDR2 SNEGSKA (reference sequence).